The text below deals with one T cell receptor beta chain. Antigen unknown. These data come from a study of cytomegalovirus exposure and HLA in healthy donors. Study in general: An earlier analysis found fewer than 120 million unique TCR beta sequences from 200 million or so T cells.

The PCR ran on 60 Vbeta and 13 Jbeta primers. This table comes from immunoSEQ multiplex PCR, and its TCRdb copy is limited to in-frame clones, with some not included. Altogether under 150,000 clones are present, roughly two thirds being singletons, with the ten largest covering roughly 1.5%. CDR1 is SGHRS, CDR2 YFSETQ, per germline. There are 14 residues in the CDR3. The V and J ends lost 3 bases and 2 bases respectively, with 12 bases between them. Study conclusions and caveats: Some V segments, including TRBV6-2 and TRBV6-3, were excluded as indistinguishable. Accurate prediction of HLA-A and HLA-B alleles (for most subjects) was reportedly achieved from TCR beta sequences.

The receptor's source is a man aged 30-40 years in good health and CMV-seropositive. The rearrangement links TRBV5-1 to TRBJ2-7, with D possibly matching TRBD1 (6 bases). What was sequenced was PBMCs. This chain's CDR3 is CASSSTGPAYEQYF. As DNA, the CDR3 is TGCGCCAGCAGCTCAACAGGGCCGGCCTACGAGCAGTACTTC.